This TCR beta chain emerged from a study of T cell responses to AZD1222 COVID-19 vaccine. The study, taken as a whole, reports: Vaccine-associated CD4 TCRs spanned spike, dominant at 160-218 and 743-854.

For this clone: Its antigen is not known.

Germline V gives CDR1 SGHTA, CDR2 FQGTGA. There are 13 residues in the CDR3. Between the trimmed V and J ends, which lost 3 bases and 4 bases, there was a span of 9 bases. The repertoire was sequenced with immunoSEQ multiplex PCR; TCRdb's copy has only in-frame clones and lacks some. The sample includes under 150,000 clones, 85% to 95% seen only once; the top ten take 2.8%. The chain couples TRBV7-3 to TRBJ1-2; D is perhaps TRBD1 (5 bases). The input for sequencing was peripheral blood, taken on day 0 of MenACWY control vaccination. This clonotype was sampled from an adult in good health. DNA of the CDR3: TGTGCCAGCAGCTTCGGGGCAGGCTATGGCTACACCTTC. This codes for CASSFGAGYGYTF.